This TCR beta chain was retrieved from a study of OX40 agonist ivuxolimab in advanced cancers. Study details: In this cohort, patients received ivuxolimab, an agonistic anti-OX40 (CD134) antibody.

In its sample, this clone was seen once. What it recognizes is unknown. Study-wide findings and caveats: CD8+ T cells were the subset that, on average, had more expanded clones than CD4+. With doses of 0.1 to 3.0 mg/kg, CD4+ and CD8+ blood T cells had undergone clonal expansion by week 6.

V was cut by 1 base and J by 0 bases, with 6 bases left in between. The CDR3 spans 15 residues. Assay used: immunoSEQ multiplex PCR; TCRdb lists only in-frame clones, some missing. The sample yields about 100,000 clones, 90% to 97% seen once. Here the sequenced sample was CD4+ or CD8+ T cells sorted from blood, taken in a trial of the OX40 agonist ivuxolimab. The genes are TRBV23-1 and TRBJ2-2, with D perhaps TRBD2 (5 bases). TRBV23-1 has ORF status, its function being uncertain. The source of this sequence is an adult with an advanced solid tumor such as melanoma, head and neck, liver or kidney cancer. The CDR3 sequence is CASSQWRPNTGELFF. The CDR3 region has the DNA TGCGCCAGCAGTCAATGGAGGCCGAACACCGGGGAGCTGTTTTTT.